One and the same sample provided the 20 T cell receptor beta chains below, sequenced in a study of blood T cell repertoires in COVID-19. The data were produced by immunoSEQ multiplex PCR, yet TCRdb's version contains in-frame clones alone and is incomplete. The sample lists about 77,000 clones; roughly 80% were seen once. The sequenced material came from peripheral blood. The source is a man aged 60 to 75 with acute or convalescent COVID-19.

This clone is medium-sized (0.01 to 0.1%). The chain combines TRBV19 with TRBJ2-1; D gene uncertain. The V end was cut by 1 base, the J end by 5 bases, with 9 bases between. The germline gives CDR1 LNHDA, CDR2 SQIVND (reference sequence). The CDR3 has 14 amino acids. This chain's CDR3 is CASSIGGRHNEQFF. In nucleotides, the CDR3 is TGTGCCAGTAGTATAGGAGGCAGACACAATGAGCAGTTCTTC.

J is TRBJ1-4 and V is TRBV2; TRBD1 might be the D (5 bases). Germline CDR1 and CDR2: SNHLY and FYNNEI. V lost 3 bases and J lost 7, with 6 bases in between. The CDR3 consists of 12 residues. The CDR3 is CASSDRVEKLFF. CDR3 nucleotides: TGTGCCAGCAGTGACAGGGTTGAAAAACTGTTTTTT.

This clone was counted only a few times. This sequence joins TRBV14 and TRBJ2-5, with 7 bases fitting TRBD2. Germline CDR1 SGHDN, CDR2 FVKESK. V shed 0 bases and J 3 bases; nucleotides not matched to a gene: 16. The CDR3 loop spans 19 amino acids. CDR3 in amino acids: CASSQDRRSGLVLKETQYF. In DNA, the CDR3 is TGTGCCAGCAGCCAAGATAGGAGGTCCGGACTAGTCCTTAAAGAGACCCAGTACTTC.

This chain connects TRBV2 to TRBJ2-7; tentative D call: TRBD1 (6 bases). The CDR3 consists of 13 residues. CDR1 is SNHLY, CDR2 FYNNEI, per germline. V lost 10 bases, J lost 7 bases, and 20 bases lay in between. CDR3 in amino acids: CANNLAGAREQYF. DNA of the CDR3: TGTGCCAACAACCTTGCAGGGGCGAGGGAGCAGTACTTC.

This chain links TRBV7-8 with TRBJ2-7, with a possible D match to TRBD2 (5 bases). V was trimmed by 2 bases and J by 4 bases, leaving 15 bases between them. The germline gives CDR1 SGHVS, CDR2 FQNEAQ. The CDR3 runs 15 residues. The CDR3 sequence: CASSLSGRVGYEQYF. CDR3 nucleotides: TGTGCCAGCAGCTTAAGTGGGAGAGTGGGTTACGAGCAGTACTTC.

This clone was counted only a few times. The genes are TRBV5-1 and TRBJ1-1; D is perhaps TRBD1 (6 bases). The CDR3 length is 12 residues. The germline V gene has CDR1 SGHRS and CDR2 YFSETQ. The ends were cut back, 4 bases at V and 6 bases at J, with 10 bases in the middle. In DNA, the CDR3 is TGCGCCAGCAGCCCCAAGGGGGCTGAAGCTTTCTTT. Protein: CASSPKGAEAFF.

This rearrangement joins TRBV9 to TRBJ1-5, with D maybe TRBD1 (5 bases). This CDR3 is 14 amino acids long. Looked up from germline, CDR1 is SGDLS and CDR2 is YYNGEE. Trimming pared 5 bases from V and 1 base from J, leaving 10 bases between. The DNA of the CDR3 is TGTGCCAGCAGTAGGGGCAGAAGCAATCAGCCCCAGCATTTT. Encoded protein: CASSRGRSNQPQHF.

This chain links TRBV11-2 with TRBJ2-1, with D possibly matching TRBD2 (6 bases). The CDR3 spans 14 residues. V lost 0 bases and J lost 6, with 9 bases in between. Germline CDR1 reads SGHAT; CDR2 reads FQNNGV. CDR3 region: CASSLDGGSNEQFF. The CDR3, as DNA: TGTGCCAGCAGCTTAGACGGGGGAAGCAATGAGCAGTTCTTC.

The V and J genes are TRBV9 and TRBJ2-2; TRBD2 matches 11 bases. J lost 3 bases, V lost 2 bases, and 6 bases had no gene match. Germline V gene data show CDR1 as SGDLS and CDR2 as YYNGEE. The CDR3 has 17 amino acids. This chain's CDR3 is CASSVPVSGGDTGELFF. The CDR3 nucleotides read TGTGCCAGCAGCGTCCCCGTTAGCGGGGGGGACACCGGGGAGCTGTTTTTT.

A single count supports this clone. The V gene is TRBV6-1, the J gene TRBJ2-2; 10 bases match TRBD1. The CDR3 spans 16 residues. V lost 4 bases to trimming and J lost 1 base; unmatched junction nucleotides: 3. Germline loops: CDR1 MNHNS, CDR2 SASEGT. The CDR3 spells CASSVDRGLNTGELFF. CDR3 in DNA: TGTGCCAGCAGTGTAGACAGGGGGCTGAACACCGGGGAGCTGTTTTTT.

The chain uses TRBV12-3 or TRBV12-4 and TRBJ1-6; D remains ambiguous. There are 12 residues in the CDR3. The V end lost 4 bases, the J end lost 8 bases, and 6 bases lay between the germline ends. DNA of the CDR3: TGTGCCAGCAGTTCCGCAGATTCACCCCTCCACTTT. Its translation is CASSSADSPLHF.

This chain links TRBV12-3 or TRBV12-4 with TRBJ2-5; D unresolved. The CDR3 contains 13 residues. V gave up 6 bases and J gave up 5 bases, with 13 bases separating them. Written as DNA, the CDR3 is TGTGCCAGCAGCTCAATGCCGCGGGAGACCCAGTACTTC. Its protein is CASSSMPRETQYF.

V gene TRBV27 combines with J gene TRBJ2-2; possibly TRBD1 for D (5 bases). The germline CDR1 and CDR2 sequences are MNHEY and SMNVEV (reference sequence). V lost 10 bases and J 3 bases, leaving 21 bases between the germline ends. The CDR3 spans 16 residues. The CDR3 bases are TGTGCCACCCTCTCGCCCACAGGCACCTACACCGGGGAGCTGTTTTTT. Amino acids: CATLSPTGTYTGELFF.

This chain joins TRBV5-1 and TRBJ1-1; D gene uncertain. The germline V gene has CDR1 SGHRS and CDR2 YFSETQ. The CDR3 has 15 residues. With 1 base removed from V and 1 base from J, the gap between germline ends came to 11 bases. CDR3 bases: TGCGCCAGCAGCTTGACAGCTGTAGAGAACACTGAAGCTTTCTTT. Translation gives CASSLTAVENTEAFF.

This clone appeared a few times. V is TRBV21-1 and J is TRBJ2-7; the D call in the table, TRBD1, was not verified against the DNA. TRBV21-1 corresponds to a pseudogene. This CDR3 is 16 amino acids long. CDR3 nucleotide sequence: TGTGCCAGCAGCAAAGGGGGGCCCAAACCCTATTGCGAGCAGTACGTC. It translates to CASSKGGPKPYCEQYV.

In this sample, this clone turned up a few times. This sequence joins TRBV7-3 and TRBJ2-3, with a possible D match to TRBD1 (6 bases). The CDR3 sequence is 14 residues long. V lost 6 bases and J lost 0, with 10 bases in between. Germline CDR1 and CDR2: SGHTA and FQGTGA. The CDR3 DNA follows: TGTGCCAGCAGTTCACAGGGCAGCACAGATACGCAGTATTTT. It is translated as CASSSQGSTDTQYF.

The rearrangement uses TRBV9 and TRBJ2-2; D is ambiguous. This CDR3 has 15 amino acids. V was shortened by 0 bases and J by 6 bases, with 12 bases between the two germline ends. The germline CDR1 and CDR2 sequences are SGDLS and YYNGEE. For the CDR3, the DNA is TGTGCCAGCAGCGTAGCCCACGTACTCTCCGGGGAGCTGTTTTTT. Translating it yields CASSVAHVLSGELFF.

In this sample, this clone turned up a few times. The rearrangement joins TRBV4-1 to TRBJ1-3; no clear D. V lost 0 bases, J lost 0 bases, and 12 bases lay in between. CDR3 length: 17 residues. Germline V gene data show CDR1 as MGHRA and CDR2 as YSYEKL. CDR3 loop: CASSQEEGPHSGNTIYF. In DNA, the CDR3 is TGCGCCAGCAGCCAAGAAGAGGGCCCCCACTCTGGAAACACCATATATTTT.

The rearrangement joins TRBV19 to TRBJ2-1, with TRBD2 matching over 8 bases. Per germline, CDR1 LNHDA and CDR2 SQIVND (reference sequence). With 6 bases clipped from V and 2 bases from J, the junction kept 9 bases outside the gene matches. This CDR3 comprises 16 residues. The CDR3 spells CASRDSGIRTYNEQFF. The CDR3 DNA reads as TGTGCCAGTAGAGATAGCGGGATCCGGACCTACAATGAGCAGTTCTTC.

This chain links TRBV13 with TRBJ2-7; D unclear. Germline V CDR1 and CDR2: PRHDT, FYEKMQ (reference sequence). CDR3 length equals 13 residues. The V and J ends lost 3 bases and 3 bases respectively, with 9 bases between them. Here the CDR3 DNA reads TGTGCCAGCAGCTTTTCACTCCACTACGAGCAGTACTTC. This codes for CASSFSLHYEQYF.